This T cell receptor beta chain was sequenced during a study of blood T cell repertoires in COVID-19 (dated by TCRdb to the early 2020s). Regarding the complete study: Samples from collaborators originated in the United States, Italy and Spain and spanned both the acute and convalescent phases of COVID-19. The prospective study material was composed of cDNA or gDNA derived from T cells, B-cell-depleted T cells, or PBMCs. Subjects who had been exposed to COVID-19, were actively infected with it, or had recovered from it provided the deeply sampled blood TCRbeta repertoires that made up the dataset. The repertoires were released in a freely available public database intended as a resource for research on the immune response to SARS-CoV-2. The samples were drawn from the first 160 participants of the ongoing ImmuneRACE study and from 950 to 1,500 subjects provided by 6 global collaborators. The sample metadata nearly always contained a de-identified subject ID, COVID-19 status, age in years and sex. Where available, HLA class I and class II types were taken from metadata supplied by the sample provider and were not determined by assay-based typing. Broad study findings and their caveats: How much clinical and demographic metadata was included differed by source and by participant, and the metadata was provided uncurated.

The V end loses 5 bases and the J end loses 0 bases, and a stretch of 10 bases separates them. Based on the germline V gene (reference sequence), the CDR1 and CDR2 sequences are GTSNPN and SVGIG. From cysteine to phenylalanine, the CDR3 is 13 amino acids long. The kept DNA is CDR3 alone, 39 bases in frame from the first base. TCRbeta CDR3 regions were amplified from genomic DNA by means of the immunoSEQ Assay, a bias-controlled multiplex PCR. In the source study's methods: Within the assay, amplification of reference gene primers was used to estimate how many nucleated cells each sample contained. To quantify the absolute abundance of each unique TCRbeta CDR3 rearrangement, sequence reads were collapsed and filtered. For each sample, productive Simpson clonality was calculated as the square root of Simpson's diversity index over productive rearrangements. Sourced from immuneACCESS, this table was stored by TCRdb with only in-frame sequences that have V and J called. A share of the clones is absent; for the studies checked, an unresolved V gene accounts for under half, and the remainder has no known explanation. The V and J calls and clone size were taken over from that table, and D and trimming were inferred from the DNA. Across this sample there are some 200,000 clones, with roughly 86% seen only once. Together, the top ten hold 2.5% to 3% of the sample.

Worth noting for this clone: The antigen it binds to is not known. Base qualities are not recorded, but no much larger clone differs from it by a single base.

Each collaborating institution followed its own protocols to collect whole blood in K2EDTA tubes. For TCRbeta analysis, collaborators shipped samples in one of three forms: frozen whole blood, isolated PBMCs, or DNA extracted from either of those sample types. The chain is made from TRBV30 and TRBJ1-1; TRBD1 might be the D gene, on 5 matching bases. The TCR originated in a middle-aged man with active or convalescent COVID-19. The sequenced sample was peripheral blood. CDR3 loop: CAWSRGVNTEAFF. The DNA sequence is TGTGCCTGGTCTCGGGGGGTGAACACTGAAGCTTTCTTT.